The clone carrying this TCR beta chain was picked up many times. The antigen is not known. UMIs were added to TCR cDNA along with a universal primer site when it was made by 5'RACE template switching. MiXCR, run by TCRdb on the 5' RACE reads, gives a single entry per CDR3 protein. The table records 99,000 or so distinct CDR3 sequences, around 5.5% of them present only once. This specimen belongs to a study of T cells after yellow fever vaccination. As for the study in general: For low cell numbers, libraries were made with SMART-Seq v4 Ultra Low Input. Study observations and caveats: On re-exposure, the response was weaker but peaked faster, at day 5 versus 15. Clones that expanded after primary vaccination mostly reappeared after the booster (roughly 96% CD4, about 91% CD8).

The source of this sequence is a man between 18 and 35 years old who received the YFV17D yellow fever vaccine. Material: CD8+ T cells sorted from PBMCs, obtained 10 days after the yellow fever booster vaccination.

The CDR3 here is CASSQEWSGRSDTQYF. The DNA of the CDR3 is TGCGCCAGCAGCCAAGAGTGGTCAGGGAGGTCAGATACGCAGTATTTT. The chain recombines TRBV4-3 with TRBJ2-3; possibly TRBD2 for D (6 bases). V lost 0 bases to trimming and J lost 4 bases, with 14 bases between them. CDR1 LGHNA and CDR2 YSLEER come from the germline V gene. There are 16 residues in the CDR3.